The sequence of this T cell receptor beta chain was determined in a study of shared clonotypes between healthy human individuals. Points from the study as a whole: Naive subsets usually exceeded memory subsets in estimated richness. Between a few donors, naive CD4 clonotypes were shared at a level of about 5%.

Germline CDR1 and CDR2: MDHEN and SYDVKM. The V and J ends lost 6 bases and 4 bases, in that order; junction bases with no gene match: 8. The CDR3 has 14 amino acids. Researchers partitioned CD4+ cells into CD45RA+ naive and CD45RA-negative memory subsets. Sequencing was performed with immunoSEQ multiplex PCR; in TCRdb, only in-frame clones are kept and a portion is missing. The table shows approximately 1.5 million clones, with about 98% occurring only once. A remark on this clone: Its antigen remains unknown.

Sequencing used naive CD4+ T cells sorted from blood. Subset here: CD45RA+ positively selected. The sequence derives from a man between 25 and 39 years old in good health. This sequence joins TRBV28 and TRBJ2-7, with TRBD2 matching 8 bases. CDR3 region: CASRDAGGIYEQYF. In DNA form, the CDR3 reads TGTGCCAGCAGGGACGCGGGGGGAATATACGAGCAGTACTTC.